Following are 29 T cell receptor beta chains from one sample sequenced in a study of cytomegalovirus exposure and HLA in healthy donors. PCR was performed using 60 Vbeta and 13 Jbeta primers. Some clones are missing from TCRdb's copy, which holds only in-frame ones; the method was immunoSEQ multiplex PCR. Of some 140,000 clones listed, around 80% are singletons. The sequenced material came from PBMCs. These receptor sequences come from a man between 40 and 49 years old in good health and CMV-seropositive.

This sequence joins TRBV30 and TRBJ2-1; TRBD2 agrees at 10 bases. Trimming at V came to 1 base and at J to 4 bases, leaving 4 bases not matched to a gene. This CDR3 has 15 residues. CDR1 GTSNPN and CDR2 SVGIG come from the germline V gene (reference sequence). The CDR3 DNA reads TGTGCCTGGAGTGGCGGACTAGCGGTATACAATGAGCAGTTCTTC. Translating it yields CAWSGGLAVYNEQFF.

This chain joins TRBV5-1 and TRBJ1-6; no clear D. This CDR3 has 13 amino acids. The V end was cut by 0 bases, the J end by 12 bases, with 10 bases between. Per germline, CDR1 SGHRS and CDR2 YFSETQ. The CDR3 bases are TGCGCCAGCAGCTTGGCTGGAGGCCGACCCCTCCACTTT. Protein sequence: CASSLAGGRPLHF.

This clone has just a few counts. The chain is built from TRBV5-6 and TRBJ1-1, with D perhaps matching TRBD1 (6 bases). In germline, CDR1 is SGHDT, CDR2 YYEEEE. CDR3 length: 15 residues. Trimming took 2 bases from V and 2 from J, leaving 13 bases between them. CDR3 loop: CASSFSDRLNTEAFF. In DNA form, the CDR3 reads TGTGCCAGCAGCTTTTCCGACAGGCTAAACACTGAAGCTTTCTTT.

This sequence joins TRBV6-5 and TRBJ2-5; the match to TRBD2 covers 10 bases. Germline V gene data show CDR1 as MNHEY and CDR2 as SVGAGI. CDR3 length: 15 amino acids. V shed 5 bases and J 5 bases; nucleotides not matched to a gene: 8. CDR3 in amino acids: CASSVLAGSRETQYF. The CDR3 coding sequence is TGTGCCAGCAGTGTACTAGCGGGGAGCCGGGAGACCCAGTACTTC.

This chain joins TRBV7-6 and TRBJ1-5; D remains ambiguous. Germline values: CDR1 SGHVS, CDR2 FNYEAQ. This CDR3 is 13 amino acids long. Between the trimmed V and J ends, which lost 5 bases and 9 bases, there was a span of 14 bases. CDR3: CASSPAGLLPQHF. The CDR3 nucleotides read TGTGCCAGCAGCCCCGCAGGCCTTTTGCCCCAGCATTTT.

This clone has a handful of counts. The chain employs TRBV5-4 and TRBJ2-7, with 14 bases identical to TRBD2. This CDR3 region has 16 residues. Trimming took 4 bases from V and 2 from J; bases not matched to a gene: 5. Germline CDR1 is SGHNT and CDR2 is YYREEE (reference sequence). Written as DNA, the CDR3 is TGTGCCAGCAGCCCGGGACTAGCGGGAGCCACCTACGAGCAGTACTTC. As protein: CASSPGLAGATYEQYF.

The gene calls are TRBV5-1 and TRBJ1-4; D uncertain. The CDR3 runs to 17 residues. The germline V gene encodes CDR1 SGHRS and CDR2 YFSETQ. The V end was cut by 0 bases, the J end by 8 bases, with 20 bases between. The chain's CDR3 is CASSLGSFRVSTEKLFF. CDR3 sequence (DNA): TGCGCCAGCAGCTTGGGATCCTTTCGAGTTTCAACGGAAAAACTGTTTTTT.

The chain links TRBV11-2 to TRBJ2-7; D unresolved. Per germline, CDR1 SGHAT and CDR2 FQNNGV. The CDR3 length is 13 residues. V was trimmed by 6 bases and J by 3 bases, leaving 12 bases between them. CDR3 protein: CASRQPRFYEQYF. The CDR3 nucleotides read TGTGCCAGCAGACAACCGCGGTTCTACGAGCAGTACTTC.

The rearrangement joins TRBV29-1 to TRBJ1-1; no definite D call. Germline-derived CDR1 and CDR2 are SQVTM and ANQGSEA. This CDR3 has 13 amino acids. Trimming removed 1 base at V and 0 bases at J, with 6 bases between. The CDR3: CSVEGRMNTEAFF. CDR3 bases: TGCAGCGTTGAAGGGCGGATGAACACTGAAGCTTTCTTT.

The V gene is TRBV6-1, the J gene TRBJ1-3; 9 positions match TRBD1. This CDR3 spans 15 amino acids. After removal of 6 bases from V and 0 bases from J, the junction contained 3 bases not matched to a gene. Germline V gene data show CDR1 as MNHNS and CDR2 as SASEGT. The CDR3 region is CASSPDRGSGNTIYF. The DNA of the CDR3 is TGTGCCAGCAGCCCGGACAGGGGCTCTGGAAACACCATATATTTT.

The chain has TRBV27 and TRBJ1-6; 7 positions match TRBD1. The CDR3 spans 13 residues. V shed 4 bases, J shed 9 bases, and the junction held 3 bases outside the gene matches. The V gene's germline CDR1 is MNHEY and CDR2 SMNVEV (reference sequence). CDR3 DNA sequence: TGTGCCAGCAGTTACCAGGGGGGTTCACCCCTCCACTTT. Its protein product is CASSYQGGSPLHF.

V is TRBV5-1 and J is TRBJ2-5, with D perhaps TRBD2 (5 bases). Germline V gives CDR1 SGHRS, CDR2 YFSETQ. V was shortened by 1 base and J by 1 base, with 8 bases between the two germline ends. The CDR3 runs to 14 residues. The CDR3 reads CASSLRRRQETQYF. For the CDR3, the DNA is TGCGCCAGCAGCTTGAGGAGGCGCCAAGAGACCCAGTACTTC.

There are a few counts of this clone. The chain joins TRBV5-4 to TRBJ1-1; D gene ambiguous. This CDR3 contains 13 residues. Per germline, CDR1 SGHNT and CDR2 YYREEE (reference sequence). V lost 5 bases to trimming and J lost 7 bases, with 15 bases between them. DNA of the CDR3: TGTGCCAGCAGTCCCGGGAGCCCCGTTGAAGCTTTCTTT. It translates to CASSPGSPVEAFF. The complete variable domain, with remaining parts taken from reference TRBV5-4 and TRBJ1-1, reads ETGVTQSPTHLIKTRGQQVTLRCSSQSGHNTVSWYQQALGQGPQFIFQYYREEENGRGNFPPRFSGLQFPNYSSELNVNALELDDSALYLCASSPGSPVEAFFGQGTRLTVV.

This clone was observed once. The chain's CDR3 is CATSSPGLASTSTDTQYF. The DNA for the CDR3 is TGTGCCACCAGCAGTCCGGGACTAGCGTCGACTAGCACAGATACGCAGTATTTT. The chain is built from TRBV15 and TRBJ2-3; 10 bases fit TRBD2. This CDR3 has 18 amino acids. In germline, CDR1 is LNHNV, CDR2 YYDKDF (reference sequence). V gave up 3 bases and J gave up 0 bases; unmatched junction bases: 9.

The chain links TRBV6-5 to TRBJ2-1; possible D gene TRBD2, 5 bases. V gave up 5 bases and J gave up 8 bases, with 13 bases separating them. This CDR3 has 13 amino acids. CDR1 and CDR2 (germline): MNHEY, SVGAGI. In nucleotides, the CDR3 is TGTGCCAGCAGTCGAACTAGTTACTATGAGCAGTTCTTC. It encodes CASSRTSYYEQFF.

The rearrangement joins TRBV5-1 to TRBJ1-1, with TRBD1 matching 7 bases. The CDR3 has 15 residues. J lost 3 bases, V lost 2 bases, and 7 bases had no gene match. Germline CDR1 and CDR2: SGHRS and YFSETQ. CDR3 sequence: CASSLRVTGDTEAFF. Here the CDR3 DNA reads TGCGCCAGCAGCTTAAGAGTCACAGGGGACACTGAAGCTTTCTTT.

Of note for this clone: The junction shows a germline mismatch at one end, possibly a read error. V usage is TRBV28 and J usage is TRBJ2-5; D remains ambiguous. Germline-derived CDR1 and CDR2 are MDHEN and SYDVKM. The CDR3 loop spans 13 amino acids. The CDR3 nucleotides read TGTGCCAGCGGTTTAAGGAGTGGGGAGACCCAGTACTTC. As protein: CASGLRSGETQYF.

J is TRBJ2-7 and V is TRBV4-1, with 10 bases fitting TRBD2. V gave up 1 base and J gave up 7 bases; unmatched junction bases: 10. Germline V gene data show CDR1 as MGHRA and CDR2 as YSYEKL. The CDR3 covers 16 residues. The CDR3 region has the DNA TGCGCCAGCAGCCAAGTGGGCCTAGCGGGAGCCGGGGAGCAGTACTTC. As protein: CASSQVGLAGAGEQYF.

The gene calls are TRBV5-1 and TRBJ2-1; D uncertain. V was cut by 0 bases and J by 6 bases, with 13 bases left in between. Germline lookup yields CDR1 SGHRS and CDR2 YFSETQ. The CDR3 is made up of 15 amino acids. Here the CDR3 DNA reads TGCGCCAGCAGCTTGGCCTCCCCAGGAAGCAATGAGCAGTTCTTC. Translating it yields CASSLASPGSNEQFF.

For the CDR3, the DNA is TGTGCCAGCTCACCATACGGACAAGAAAATGGCTACACCTTC. It codes for CASSPYGQENGYTF. The chain carries TRBV18 and TRBJ1-2, with D perhaps matching TRBD1 (5 bases). The CDR3 is 14 amino acids. Per germline, CDR1 KGHSH and CDR2 LQKENI. Trimming removed 2 bases from V and 6 bases from J, with 13 bases in between.

J is TRBJ1-1 and V is TRBV5-1; D remains unclear. CDR3 length equals 14 residues. Germline CDR1 reads SGHRS; CDR2 reads YFSETQ. The germline V and J ends were trimmed by 0 bases and 5 bases, with 11 bases remaining between them. The CDR3 DNA reads as TGCGCCAGCAGCTTGGGGGGAGCGGAGACTGAAGCTTTCTTT. Amino acids: CASSLGGAETEAFF.

J is TRBJ1-1 and V is TRBV13; D is possibly TRBD1 (5 bases). The germline gives CDR1 PRHDT, CDR2 FYEKMQ (reference sequence). Trimming took 0 bases from V and 3 from J, leaving 14 bases between them. There are 16 residues in the CDR3. For the CDR3, the DNA is TGTGCCAGCAGCTTAGGCCTGCGGGGCTGGGACACTGAAGCTTTCTTT. It codes for CASSLGLRGWDTEAFF.

The V call is TRBV2, the J call TRBJ2-1; a weak D match, TRBD1 (5 bases). From germline, CDR1 is SNHLY and CDR2 FYNNEI. This CDR3 comprises 15 residues. V lost 5 bases and J 3 bases, leaving 14 bases between the germline ends. In nucleotides, the CDR3 is TGTGCCAGCAGTCCGACAGTTTTTGGCTACAATGAGCAGTTCTTC. Its protein is CASSPTVFGYNEQFF.

The chain combines TRBV6-6 with TRBJ1-2; D unresolved. The V and J ends lost 6 bases and 2 bases respectively, with 19 bases between them. The germline V gene encodes CDR1 MNHNY and CDR2 SVGAGI (reference sequence). The CDR3 extends over 16 amino acids. CDR3 nucleotides: TGTGCCAGCAGGGACGGGAGGCAGGCCCACAACTATGGCTACACCTTC. Protein product: CASRDGRQAHNYGYTF.

J is TRBJ2-7 and V is TRBV11-2, with D tentatively TRBD1 (5 bases). The germline V gene has CDR1 SGHAT and CDR2 FQNNGV. This CDR3 contains 12 residues. The germline V and J ends were trimmed by 3 bases and 3 bases, with 6 bases remaining between them. CDR3 residues: CASSFQGYEQYF. In DNA, the CDR3 is TGTGCCAGCAGCTTTCAGGGCTACGAGCAGTACTTC.

The J gene is TRBJ2-3, the V gene TRBV29-1; 11 bases map to TRBD2. J was trimmed by 2 bases and V by 1 base; bases with no gene match: 2. The length of the CDR3 is 15 residues. CDR1 and CDR2 from the germline V gene are SQVTM and ANQGSEA. CDR3: CSVEGLAGHTDTQYF. CDR3 DNA: TGCAGCGTTGAAGGACTAGCGGGACACACAGATACGCAGTATTTT.

The chain joins TRBV7-9 to TRBJ2-2, with 9 positions matching TRBD1. Germline V gene lookup returns CDR1 SEHNR and CDR2 FQNEAQ (reference sequence). After removal of 5 bases from V and 4 bases from J, the junction contained 5 bases not matched to a gene. The CDR3 totals 15 residues. CDR3 in DNA: TGTGCCAGCAGCCCCGGGACAGGGTTCACCGGGGAGCTGTTTTTT. Translated: CASSPGTGFTGELFF.

This clone was seen once. V and J are TRBV6-5 and TRBJ2-7; no definite D call. With 4 bases removed from V and 1 base from J, the gap between germline ends came to 8 bases. This CDR3 spans 13 amino acids. The germline V gene has CDR1 MNHEY and CDR2 SVGAGI. This CDR3 reads CASSLVSSYEQYF. The CDR3 DNA reads as TGTGCCAGCAGTTTGGTCAGTTCCTACGAGCAGTACTTC.

The V and J genes are TRBV10-3 and TRBJ2-5, with a tentative D call TRBD1 (6 bases). V lost 5 bases and J 2 bases, leaving 9 bases between the germline ends. Germline V CDR1 and CDR2: ENHRY, SYGVKD. The CDR3 consists of 13 residues. The DNA for the CDR3 is TGTGCCATCAGTCGACAGGAGCAAGAGACCCAGTACTTC. Translation: CAISRQEQETQYF.